Listed below are T cell receptor beta chains from one sample, sequenced in a study of T cell changes during pregnancy in multiple sclerosis. The table came from immunoSEQ multiplex PCR; TCRdb's copy has only in-frame clones and leaves some out. The table has roughly 58,000 clones, about nine tenths seen once. Here the sequenced sample was CD4+ T cells from peripheral blood mononuclear cells, taken after pregnancy. The receptors were sampled from a female donor in good health, enrolled as a control in a pregnancy study. Each CDR3 is given without its conserved first and last residue. Each record gives: J gene, D gene, V gene, CDR3 protein. The D gene is left open where the match is weak.

TRBJ2-5 | TRBD2 | TRBV15 | ATSRDRGRGETQY
TRBJ1-3 | - | TRBV29-1 | SVESFSGNTIY
TRBJ1-2 | - | TRBV2 | ASSESPGRYGYT
TRBJ1-2 | TRBD1 | TRBV18 | ASSPAPPGGNNYGYT
TRBJ1-1 | TRBD1 | TRBV28 | ASSSGQGDTEAF
TRBJ2-1 | TRBD1 | TRBV7-9 | ASSSGTGSGNEQF
TRBJ1-1 | - | TRBV5-1 | ASRRDMNTEAF
TRBJ1-2 | TRBD1 | TRBV4-1 | ASSQWGQGHGYT
TRBJ1-1 | - | TRBV4-1 | ASSLEGGDSQRNTEAF
TRBJ1-6 | - | TRBV5-6 | ASSLSRSNSPLH
TRBJ2-3 | TRBD2 | TRBV7-3 | ASSLIPSGDTQY
TRBJ1-1 | - | TRBV5-1 | ASSPGYGGVNTEAF
TRBJ1-2 | TRBD1 | TRBV7-9 | ASSLGDSSLSGYT
TRBJ2-7 | - | TRBV5-3 | ARSLRGTYEQY
TRBJ1-6 | TRBD1 | TRBV4-1 | ASRGQTNSPLH
TRBJ2-3 | TRBD1 | TRBV10-3 | ANAPGQGGKGTQY